One and the same sample provided the 22 T cell receptor beta chains below, sequenced in a study of cytomegalovirus exposure and HLA in healthy donors. Researchers ran the PCR with 60 Vbeta and 13 Jbeta primers. Clones were sequenced by immunoSEQ multiplex PCR, and TCRdb holds only the in-frame ones, with some missing. The sample lists some 150,000 clones; around four fifths were seen once. The sample consisted of PBMCs. These receptor sequences come from a male donor in good health and CMV-seronegative.

On this clone itself: Other DNA sequences in this sample translate to the same CDR3. The V gene is TRBV4-3, the J gene TRBJ1-1; D is undetermined. This CDR3 region has 14 residues. Trimming shortened V by 0 bases and J by 3 bases, and 8 bases separated the two germline ends. Germline V gives CDR1 LGHNA, CDR2 YSLEER. CDR3 protein: CASSQEGRDTEAFF. Here the CDR3 DNA reads TGCGCCAGCAGCCAAGAAGGGCGGGACACTGAAGCTTTCTTT.

This chain links TRBV6-6 with TRBJ2-5, with 9 bases identical to TRBD2. Per the germline V gene, CDR1 is MNHNY and CDR2 is SVGAGI (reference sequence). Trimming removed 7 bases from V and 5 bases from J; junction bases left unmatched: 11. The length of the CDR3 is 15 residues. The CDR3 region is CASTRGRGGLETQYF. The CDR3, as DNA: TGTGCCAGCACCCGAGGGCGGGGGGGCCTCGAGACCCAGTACTTC.

The chain has TRBV10-3 and TRBJ1-2; TRBD1 might be the D (5 bases). The CDR3 sequence is 12 residues long. Looked up from germline, CDR1 is ENHRY and CDR2 is SYGVKD. Trimming took 3 bases from V and 6 from J, leaving 8 bases between them. CDR3: CAISDGGDGYTF. CDR3 bases: TGTGCCATCAGTGATGGAGGGGATGGCTACACCTTC.

V usage is TRBV29-1 and J usage is TRBJ1-1, with a possible D match to TRBD1 (6 bases). The CDR3 sequence is 12 residues long. V was pared by 5 bases and J by 5 bases, with 12 bases between. Germline V gene sequence: CDR1 SQVTM, CDR2 ANQGSEA. The CDR3 reads CSVWGRGTEAFF. The CDR3 DNA reads TGCAGCGTTTGGGGGCGTGGGACTGAAGCTTTCTTT.

Remarks on this clone: Other DNA sequences in the same sample also yield this CDR3. J is TRBJ1-3 and V is TRBV7-3, with D tentatively TRBD1 (6 bases). The germline V gene has CDR1 SGHTA and CDR2 FQGTGA. The CDR3 totals 15 residues. V lost 0 bases and J 0 bases, leaving 6 bases between the germline ends. The CDR3 reads CASSLTGGSGNTIYF. Written as DNA, the CDR3 is TGTGCCAGCAGCTTAACAGGGGGCTCTGGAAACACCATATATTTT.

This chain joins TRBV6-5 and TRBJ1-6; D remains unclear. CDR1 and CDR2 (germline): MNHEY, SVGAGI. The CDR3 contains 15 residues. V shed 0 bases and J shed 7 bases, with 10 bases lying between them. DNA for the CDR3: TGTGCCAGCAGTTACTCGCGGGAAGGGAATTCACCCCTCCACTTT. Translating gives CASSYSREGNSPLHF.

This clone was detected only a few times. The genes are TRBV2 and TRBJ2-7, with D perhaps TRBD2 (5 bases). Trimming took 3 bases from V and 3 from J, leaving 9 bases between them. There are 13 residues in the CDR3. Germline V CDR1 and CDR2: SNHLY, FYNNEI. CDR3 in amino acids: CASSDSGNYEQYF. In DNA, the CDR3 is TGTGCCAGCAGTGACTCGGGGAACTACGAGCAGTACTTC. The variable domain in full, with the rest retrieved from reference TRBV2 and TRBJ2-7, is EPEVTQTPSHQVTQMGQEVILRCVPISNHLYFYWYRQILGQKVEFLVSFYNNEISEKSEIFDDQFSVERPDGSNFTLKIRSTKLEDSAMYFCASSDSGNYEQYFGPGTRLTVT.

The chain has TRBV6-1 and TRBJ1-2; 9 bases map to TRBD1. The CDR3 runs to 15 residues. The germline V gene encodes CDR1 MNHNS and CDR2 SASEGT. The ends lost 6 bases at V and 5 bases at J; junction bases unmatched: 10. Here the CDR3 reads CASRDSQGAGYGYTF. CDR3 sequence (DNA): TGTGCCAGCAGGGATTCACAGGGGGCGGGGTATGGCTACACCTTC.

The genes are TRBV27 and TRBJ2-6; TRBD2 might be the D (5 bases). Germline V gene sequence: CDR1 MNHEY, CDR2 SMNVEV (reference sequence). V shed 7 bases and J shed 1 base, with 17 bases lying between them. This CDR3 spans 17 amino acids. The CDR3 coding sequence is TGTGCCAGCACTGGACTCTATTCGGAATCTGGGGCCAACGTCCTGACTTTC. Encoded protein: CASTGLYSESGANVLTF.

This chain joins TRBV25-1 and TRBJ2-5; D is uncertain. In germline, CDR1 is MGHDK, CDR2 SYGVNS. V lost 5 bases and J 7 bases, leaving 11 bases between the germline ends. The CDR3 consists of 12 residues. As DNA, the CDR3 is TGTGCCAGCAGTCATAATGTCGGGACCCAGTACTTC. This codes for CASSHNVGTQYF.

This clone has only a few counts. This sequence joins TRBV11-3 and TRBJ1-2, with D perhaps matching TRBD1 (6 bases). The germline V and J ends were trimmed by 1 base and 2 bases, with 11 bases remaining between them. This CDR3 has 15 residues. Germline V lookup: CDR1 SGHNT, CDR2 YENEEA. CDR3 sequence: CASSLVYRVNYGYTF. In DNA, the CDR3 is TGTGCCAGCAGCTTAGTCTACAGGGTAAACTATGGCTACACCTTC.

The rearrangement joins TRBV29-1 to TRBJ2-1; the match to TRBD1 covers 7 bases. The germline V gene encodes CDR1 SQVTM and CDR2 ANQGSEA. The CDR3 totals 14 residues. V lost 4 bases to trimming and J lost 0 bases; unmatched junction nucleotides: 3. The CDR3 protein is CSVGRTGSYNEQFF. CDR3 coding DNA: TGCAGCGTTGGAAGGACAGGCTCCTACAATGAGCAGTTCTTC.

In its sample, this clone was seen a few times. The rearrangement joins TRBV5-1 to TRBJ2-5; 7 bases line up with TRBD1. Germline V lookup: CDR1 SGHRS, CDR2 YFSETQ. The V and J ends lost 3 bases and 3 bases, in that order; junction bases with no gene match: 5. The CDR3 is 14 residues long. The CDR3 DNA sequence: TGCGCCAGCAGCTCACAGGGGAGAGAAGAGACCCAGTACTTC. Amino acid sequence: CASSSQGREETQYF.

V gene TRBV6-1 combines with J gene TRBJ1-5; D gene unclear. This CDR3 comprises 12 residues. In germline, CDR1 is MNHNS, CDR2 SASEGT. Trimming stripped 2 bases from V and 9 bases from J, with 8 bases between. This CDR3 is CASSETSRPQHF. Here the CDR3 DNA reads TGTGCCAGCAGTGAAACTTCCCGGCCCCAGCATTTT.

This chain connects TRBV5-6 to TRBJ2-7; 9 bases line up with TRBD1. In germline, CDR1 is SGHDT, CDR2 YYEEEE. CDR3 length equals 13 residues. Trimming at V came to 4 bases and at J to 4 bases, leaving 3 bases not matched to a gene. CDR3 DNA sequence: TGTGCCAGCAGCATGGGACAGGGTTACGAGCAGTACTTC. Translation gives CASSMGQGYEQYF.

The gene calls are TRBV6-1 and TRBJ2-4; 8 positions agree with TRBD2. The ends lost 10 bases at V and 1 base at J; junction bases unmatched: 6. CDR3 length: 14 residues. CDR1 and CDR2 from the germline V gene are MNHNS and SASEGT. CDR3 sequence: CATTGGAAKNIQYF. The CDR3 DNA is TGTGCCACGACCGGGGGGGCGGCCAAAAACATTCAGTACTTC.

This chain links TRBV5-1 with TRBJ2-2; a weak D match, TRBD2 (6 bases). Germline V gene sequence: CDR1 SGHRS, CDR2 YFSETQ. The V gene lost 5 bases and the J gene lost 0 bases, with 8 bases spanning the gap. There are 14 residues in the CDR3. The CDR3 sequence is CASRGGANTGELFF. CDR3 DNA: TGCGCCAGCAGGGGCGGGGCGAACACCGGGGAGCTGTTTTTT.

The chain employs TRBV7-2 and TRBJ1-5; 9 positions match TRBD1. V shed 5 bases and J 2 bases; nucleotides not matched to a gene: 7. The CDR3 contains 16 residues. Looked up from germline, CDR1 is SGHTA and CDR2 is FQGNSA. In DNA, the CDR3 is TGTGCCAGCAGCCAACACAGGGGGCGCGGCAATCAGCCCCAGCATTTT. Amino acids: CASSQHRGRGNQPQHF.

CDR3 in DNA: TGTGCCAGCAGCCAAGGGCCCCGGACAGGGCGCAGCACAGATACGCAGTATTTT. This sequence encodes CASSQGPRTGRSTDTQYF. The genes are TRBV14 and TRBJ2-3; the match to TRBD1 covers 8 bases. J lost 0 bases, V lost 1 base, and 9 bases had no gene match. Germline CDR1 and CDR2: SGHDN and FVKESK. This CDR3 spans 18 amino acids. The whole variable domain, remainder taken from reference TRBV14 and TRBJ2-3, is EAGVTQFPSHSVIEKGQTVTLRCDPISGHDNLYWYRRVMGKEIKFLLHFVKESKQDESGMPNNRFLAERTGGTYSTLKVQPAELEDSGVYFCASSQGPRTGRSTDTQYFGPGTRLTVL.

CDR3 bases: TGTGCCAGCAGCTCCAGGACAGGGCCGGTTGCTGGAAACACCATATATTTT. Amino acids: CASSSRTGPVAGNTIYF. V is TRBV11-2 and J is TRBJ1-3; 8 positions match TRBD1. V trimming: 4 bases; J trimming: 2 bases; junction bases outside the gene matches: 10. Per germline, CDR1 SGHAT and CDR2 FQNNGV. The CDR3 covers 17 residues.

This chain uses TRBV7-2 with TRBJ2-6; D gene ambiguous. The germline V gene has CDR1 SGHTA and CDR2 FQGNSA. Trimming stripped 7 bases from V and 0 bases from J, with 10 bases between. The CDR3 runs to 15 residues. CDR3 region: CASTYALSGANVLTF. In nucleotides, the CDR3 is TGTGCCAGCACCTACGCCCTCTCTGGGGCCAACGTCCTGACTTTC.

This chain links TRBV9 with TRBJ1-2, with 7 bases identical to TRBD1. This CDR3 comprises 16 residues. The V gene's germline CDR1 is SGDLS and CDR2 YYNGEE. Trimming cost V 4 bases and J 7 bases; bases outside gene matches: 16. In nucleotides, the CDR3 is TGTGCCAGCAGCCAAGAGGACAGGTTCTCTTTGGGTGGCTACACCTTC. It is translated as CASSQEDRFSLGGYTF.